This T cell receptor (beta chain) was recorded in a study of neoadjuvant anti-PD-1 for oral cavity cancer. Overall study: Non-progressing patients received a fourth nivolumab dose near day 43, then surgery on days 50-56. Notes on the study in general: Each response group had just a few patients in TCR analyses.

These newly diagnosed stage II-IVA oral cavity squamous cell carcinoma patients had no prior systemic or radiation treatment. Libraries were prepared by immunoSEQ multiplex PCR; TCRdb keeps only in-frame clonotypes and omits some of them. Here the sample spans about 72,000 clones, around 80% being singletons. With 2 bases clipped from V and 6 bases from J, the junction kept 1 base outside the gene matches. This CDR3 is 13 amino acids long. CDR1 is MGHRA and CDR2 is YSYEKL in the germline V gene. As concerns this clone: Its antigen is not known.

The source was PBMCs, collected before nivolumab (anti-PD-1) treatment. The sequence derives from a person aged 40 to 85 with oral cavity squamous cell carcinoma. The V and J genes are TRBV4-1 and TRBJ1-5; 7 positions agree with TRBD1. The CDR3 reads CASSQTGVQPQHF. The DNA of the CDR3 is TGCGCCAGCAGCCAAACAGGGGTTCAGCCCCAGCATTTT.